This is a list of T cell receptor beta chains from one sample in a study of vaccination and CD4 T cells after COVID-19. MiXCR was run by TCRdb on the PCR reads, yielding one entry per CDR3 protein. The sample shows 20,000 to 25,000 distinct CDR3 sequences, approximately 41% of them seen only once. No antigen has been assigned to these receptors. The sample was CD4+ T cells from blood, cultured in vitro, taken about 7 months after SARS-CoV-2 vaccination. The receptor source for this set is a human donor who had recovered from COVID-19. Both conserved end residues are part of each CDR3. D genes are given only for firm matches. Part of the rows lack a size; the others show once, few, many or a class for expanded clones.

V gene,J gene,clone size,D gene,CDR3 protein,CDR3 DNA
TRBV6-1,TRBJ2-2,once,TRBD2,CASRGLAGAGELFF,TGTGCCAGCAGGGGACTAGCGGGAGCCGGGGAGCTGTTTTTT
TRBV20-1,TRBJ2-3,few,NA,CSARDASWGTDTQYF,TGCAGTGCTAGAGATGCCAGTTGGGGCACAGATACGCAGTATTTT
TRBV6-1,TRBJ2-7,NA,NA,CASREAQNYEQYF,TGTGCCAGCAGAGAAGCACAGAACTACGAGCAGTACTTC
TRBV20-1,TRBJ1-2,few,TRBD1,CSAHAASGQDMFYGYTF,TGCAGTGCTCACGCAGCCTCGGGACAGGATATGTTCTATGGCTACACCTTC
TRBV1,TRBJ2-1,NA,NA,CTSSLTQAGEQFF,TGCACCAGCAGCCTCACCCAAGCGGGTGAGCAGTTCTTC
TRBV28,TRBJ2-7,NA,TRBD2,CASTLAGAIAYEQYF,TGTGCCAGCACCCTAGCGGGGGCGATTGCCTACGAGCAGTACTTC
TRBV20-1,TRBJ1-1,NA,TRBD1,CSADRGLNTEAFF,TGCAGTGCTGACAGGGGGCTGAACACTGAAGCTTTCTTT
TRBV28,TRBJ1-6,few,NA,CASSSTGRGSPLHF,TGTGCCAGCAGTTCGACAGGACGAGGTTCACCCCTCCACTTT
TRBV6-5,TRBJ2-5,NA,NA,CASSSADTSQYF,TGTGCCAGCAGTTCCGCCGACACTTCCCAGTACTTC
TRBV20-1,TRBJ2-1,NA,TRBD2,CSARDPGTSGGYNEQFF,TGCAGTGCTAGAGATCCAGGGACTAGCGGAGGATACAATGAGCAGTTCTTC
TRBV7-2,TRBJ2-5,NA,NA,CASSLGGGSLLGKTQYF,TGTGCCAGCAGCTTAGGTGGCGGATCCCTCCTGGGAAAGACCCAGTACTTC
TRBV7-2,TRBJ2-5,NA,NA,CASSLVKSETQYF,TGTGCCAGCAGCTTAGTAAAGTCAGAGACCCAGTACTTC
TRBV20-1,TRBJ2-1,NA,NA,CSAREDVNNEQFF,TGCAGTGCTAGAGAGGACGTCAACAATGAGCAGTTCTTC
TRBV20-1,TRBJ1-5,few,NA,CSARGQGLSNQPQHF,TGCAGTGCTAGAGGCCAAGGTCTTAGCAATCAGCCCCAGCATTTT
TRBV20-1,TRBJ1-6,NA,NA,CSARVTAQGISGSSYNSPLHF,TGCAGTGCTAGAGTGACGGCCCAGGGGATTTCGGGGAGCTCCTATAATTCACCCCTCCACTTT
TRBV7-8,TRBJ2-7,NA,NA,CVLLSGPTVRVYEQYF,TGTGTCCTCCTCTCGGGGCCGACAGTACGTGTCTACGAGCAGTACTTC
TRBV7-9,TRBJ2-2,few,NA,CASSLLPGELFF,TGTGCCAGCAGCCTGCTCCCCGGGGAGCTGTTTTTT
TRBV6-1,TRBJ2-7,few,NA,CASSRGPPSGYEQYF,TGTGCCAGCAGCCGGGGACCCCCCAGTGGGTACGAGCAGTACTTC
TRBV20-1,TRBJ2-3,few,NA,CSARNPLGTDTQYF,TGCAGTGCTAGAAATCCCCTCGGCACAGATACGCAGTATTTT
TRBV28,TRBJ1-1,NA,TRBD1,CASVTGGRAFF,TGTGCCAGCGTAACAGGGGGTAGAGCTTTCTTT
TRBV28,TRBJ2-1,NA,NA,CASSLRVGEQFF,TGTGCCAGCAGTTTAAGGGTTGGTGAGCAGTTCTTC
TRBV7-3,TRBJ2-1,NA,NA,CASSLTRDPNEQFF,TGTGCCAGCAGCTTAACACGTGACCCCAATGAGCAGTTCTTC
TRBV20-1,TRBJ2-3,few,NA,CSARDRYGSDTQYF,TGCAGTGCTAGAGATCGGTATGGGTCTGATACGCAGTATTTT
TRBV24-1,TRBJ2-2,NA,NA,CATRTDYTGELFF,TGTGCCACTAGGACAGATTACACCGGGGAGCTGTTTTTT
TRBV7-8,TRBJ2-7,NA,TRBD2,CASSTAKTSVREQYF,TGTGCCAGCAGCACAGCCAAGACTAGCGTCCGGGAGCAGTACTTC
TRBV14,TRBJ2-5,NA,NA,CASSPGGDGTQYF,TGTGCCAGCAGCCCTGGTGGTGACGGGACCCAGTACTTC
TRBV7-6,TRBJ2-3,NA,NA,CASSWGPGEDTQYF,TGTGCCAGCAGTTGGGGGCCAGGAGAAGATACGCAGTATTTT
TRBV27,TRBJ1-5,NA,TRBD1,CASSPLDREQPQHF,TGTGCCAGCAGTCCACTGGACAGGGAGCAGCCCCAGCATTTT
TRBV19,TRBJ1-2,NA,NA,CASSINWDRYTF,TGTGCCAGTAGTATAAACTGGGACCGCTACACCTTC
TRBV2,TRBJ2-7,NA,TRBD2,CASSLQRGSYEQYF,TGTGCCAGCAGTTTGCAGCGGGGCTCCTACGAGCAGTACTTC
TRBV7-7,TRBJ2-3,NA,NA,CASSLAPGADTQYF,TGTGCTAGCAGCTTAGCCCCGGGGGCCGATACGCAGTATTTT
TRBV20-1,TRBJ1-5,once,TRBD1,CSARDRSYVWTGGKDQPQHF,TGCAGTGCTAGAGATCGGTCCTACGTCTGGACAGGGGGTAAGGATCAGCCCCAGCATTTT
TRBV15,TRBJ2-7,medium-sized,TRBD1,CATSRDRTGADEQYF,TGTGCCACCAGCAGAGACCGGACAGGGGCAGACGAGCAGTACTTC
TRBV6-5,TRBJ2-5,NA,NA,CASSSNRVRETQYF,TGTGCCAGCAGTTCTAACAGGGTCAGGGAGACCCAGTACTTC
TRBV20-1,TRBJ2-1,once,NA,CSADPSGYNEQFF,TGCAGTGCCGACCCCAGCGGCTACAATGAGCAGTTCTTC
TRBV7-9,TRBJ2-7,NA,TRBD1,CASSWDRAEQYF,TGTGCCAGCAGCTGGGACAGGGCCGAGCAGTACTTC
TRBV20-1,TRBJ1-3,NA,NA,CSAREEPKRTIYF,TGCAGTGCTAGAGAGGAACCGAAGAGGACCATATATTTT
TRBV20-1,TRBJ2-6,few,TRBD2,CSAHPPWSGSSSGANVLTF,TGCAGTGCTCACCCCCCGTGGAGCGGGAGTTCTTCTGGGGCCAACGTCCTGACTTTC
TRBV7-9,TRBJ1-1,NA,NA,CASSLEDPSGVEAFF,TGTGCCAGCAGCTTAGAGGACCCGTCAGGGGTTGAAGCTTTCTTT
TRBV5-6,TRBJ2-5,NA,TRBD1,CASSWTGRGGETQYF,TGTGCCAGCAGCTGGACAGGGAGAGGGGGAGAGACCCAGTACTTC
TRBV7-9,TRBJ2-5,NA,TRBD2,CASSLLAGEETQYF,TGTGCCAGCAGCTTACTAGCGGGGGAAGAGACCCAGTACTTC
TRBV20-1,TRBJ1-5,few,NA,CSATDRRGNQPQHF,TGCAGTGCAACAGACCGGCGGGGGAATCAGCCCCAGCATTTT
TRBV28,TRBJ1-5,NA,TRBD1,CASSLMDRGQPQHF,TGTGCCAGCAGTTTAATGGACAGGGGACAGCCCCAGCATTTT
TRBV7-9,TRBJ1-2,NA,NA,CASSPTQNPLQYGYTF,TGTGCCAGCAGCCCCACCCAGAACCCACTACAATATGGCTACACCTTC
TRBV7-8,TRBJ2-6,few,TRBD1,CASRLSRDRASAGGANVLTF,TGTGCCAGCAGGCTCTCACGGGACAGGGCGTCGGCCGGTGGGGCCAACGTCCTGACTTTC
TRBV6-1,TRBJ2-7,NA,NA,CASGRSGTNYEQYF,TGTGCCAGCGGGAGATCCGGGACAAATTACGAGCAGTACTTC
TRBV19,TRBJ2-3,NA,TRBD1,CASSMVQGNTDTQYF,TGTGCCAGTAGTATGGTACAGGGGAACACAGATACGCAGTATTTT
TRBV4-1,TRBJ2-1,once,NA,CASSQEGYVSYNEQFF,TGCGCCAGCAGCCAAGAGGGGTACGTCTCCTACAATGAGCAGTTCTTC
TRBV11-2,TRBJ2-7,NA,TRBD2,CASSLVGGLAGGPFYEQYF,TGTGCCAGCAGCTTAGTTGGGGGACTAGCGGGAGGGCCGTTCTACGAGCAGTACTTC
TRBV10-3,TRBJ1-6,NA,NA,CAISERTAGSPLHF,TGTGCCATCAGTGAGAGGACAGCGGGTTCACCCCTCCACTTT
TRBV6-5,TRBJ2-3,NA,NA,CASSFSGTSTDTQYF,TGTGCCAGCAGTTTTAGCGGAACTAGCACAGATACGCAGTATTTT